The TCR beta chain described here comes from a study of T cell clusters in autoimmune cytopenias. Across the whole study: TRB sequencing had a median about 49,000 reads and 2,500 or so distinct clonotypes per sample. Regarding the study as a whole: Functional roles of the in silico T cell clusters still await experimental validation. Compared with active autoimmune hepatitis patients, healthy donors showed approximately 3.3-fold more exclusive TRB clusters. Physiological T cell clusters of healthy donors were apparently absent in primary autoimmune cytopenia patients.

TRB amplification used approximately 270 ng of peripheral blood genomic DNA. The CDR3 sequence is 15 residues long. Germline CDR1 is MRHNA and CDR2 is SNTAGT. Concerning this clonotype itself: What it recognizes is unknown.

TRB rearrangements were amplified by touch-down multiplex PCR with mixed TRB-A/B primers. One entry per CDR3 protein, without DNA, is what TCRdb gives after re-calling the multiplex PCR reads. The listing contains 8,000 or so distinct CDR3 sequences. Sequencing input: peripheral blood. The chain combines TRBV6-4 with TRBJ2-7; TCRdb's D call of TRBD1 is untestable without DNA. This receptor was identified in a human donor with an autoimmune cytopenia or autoimmune hepatitis (not recorded which). Here the CDR3 reads CASSESPSGKYEQYF.